These T cell receptor beta chains were read from a single sample in a study of T cell responses to AZD1222 COVID-19 vaccine. Method: immunoSEQ multiplex PCR; TCRdb's copy keeps in-frame clones and lacks some. The sample carries tens of thousands of clones, about four fifths recorded once. The specimen was peripheral blood, collected 28 days after the second dose of the MenACWY control vaccine. The origin of the receptors is an adult who received the MenACWY meningococcal vaccine as a control. Both conserved end residues are part of each CDR3. The D gene is left open where the match is weak. For some rows the clone size is stated as once, few or many, or as a class when expanded; others skip it.

J,length,size,D,V,DNA,CDR3
TRBJ1-3,15,NA,NA,TRBV5-5,TGTGCCAGCAGTTATGACCCGAGCTCTGGAAACACCATATATTTT,CASSYDPSSGNTIYF
TRBJ2-1,16,NA,NA,TRBV6-4,TGTGCCAGCAGTGAAATAAGTCTGACCCAAGTCAATGAGCAGTTCTTC,CASSEISLTQVNEQFF
TRBJ2-3,15,once,NA,TRBV5-1,TGCGCCAGCAGCCCCACCCGGGAGCGGGCAGATACGCAGTATTTT,CASSPTRERADTQYF
TRBJ1-5,14,few,TRBD1,TRBV5-5,TGTGCCAGCAGCTTGGGGACAGGGGGACAGCCCCAGCATTTT,CASSLGTGGQPQHF
TRBJ1-6,14,NA,TRBD1,TRBV3-1/TRBV3-2,TGTGCCAGCAGCCACGGACAGGCCTATTCACCCCTCCACTTT,CASSHGQAYSPLHF
TRBJ2-3,16,NA,NA,TRBV18,TGTGCCAGCTCACTTTGGTCCCAGGGATTCACAGATACGCAGTATTTT,CASSLWSQGFTDTQYF
TRBJ1-1,13,NA,NA,TRBV19,TGTGCCAGTAGTATAAAGAGGAACACTGAAGCTTTCTTT,CASSIKRNTEAFF
TRBJ2-1,19,NA,TRBD2,TRBV6-1,TGTGCCAGCAGTGGGCGGCAATTGCTAGCGGGAGTCACCTACAATGAGCAGTTCTTC,CASSGRQLLAGVTYNEQFF
TRBJ2-3,15,NA,NA,TRBV9,TGTGCCAGCAGCGGGCCACAGGGCGGGACAGATACGCAGTATTTT,CASSGPQGGTDTQYF
TRBJ1-1,14,once,NA,TRBV10-2,TGCGCCAGCAGACCGCGGCAGCCGAACACTGAAGCTTTCTTT,CASRPRQPNTEAFF
TRBJ1-2,15,NA,NA,TRBV10-3,TGTGCCATCAGTGAGTCGACGGGGGCAGGAAATGGCTACACCTTC,CAISESTGAGNGYTF
TRBJ2-6,18,NA,TRBD1,TRBV5-8,TGTGCCAGCAGCATCTCGGGACAGGGGGTCCCTGGGGCCAACGTCCTGACTTTC,CASSISGQGVPGANVLTF
TRBJ1-2,13,NA,TRBD1,TRBV12-3/TRBV12-4,TGTGCCAGCGGGACAGGGGGAGGCTATGGCTACACCTTC,CASGTGGGYGYTF
TRBJ1-5,15,NA,TRBD1,TRBV10-3,TGTGCCATCAGGGACGCCCAGGGGGTGGATCAGCCCCAGCATTTT,CAIRDAQGVDQPQHF
TRBJ2-1,16,NA,TRBD1,TRBV3-1/TRBV3-2,TGTGCCAGCAGCTCCTGGACAGGTCCCACTACCCATGAGCAGTTCTTC,CASSSWTGPTTHEQFF
TRBJ1-3,13,NA,NA,TRBV4-1,TGCGCCAGCAGCCAACGGGCAAGAAACACCATATATTTT,CASSQRARNTIYF
TRBJ1-1,17,NA,NA,TRBV10-2,TGCGCCAGCAGTGAGGTACGACAAGGTAGGGTGAGCACTGAAGCTTTCTTT,CASSEVRQGRVSTEAFF
TRBJ2-7,11,NA,NA,TRBV19,TGTGCCACTAAGGGGGACTACGAGCAGTACTTC,CATKGDYEQYF
TRBJ1-5,15,NA,NA,TRBV7-2,TGTGCCAGCAGCTTAGAGGGGCGGCGGAATCAGCCCCAGCATTTT,CASSLEGRRNQPQHF
TRBJ1-6,14,few,NA,TRBV19,TGTGCCAGTAGTATAGGGAGGACACTTTCACCCCTCCACTTT,CASSIGRTLSPLHF
TRBJ1-3,15,NA,NA,TRBV30,TGTGCCTGGAGTGTACTACAGAGCTCTGGAAACACCATATATTTT,CAWSVLQSSGNTIYF
TRBJ2-2,15,NA,TRBD1,TRBV11-2,TGTGCCAGCAGCGTCCGGGACAGATCGAACGGGGAGCTGTTTTTT,CASSVRDRSNGELFF
TRBJ2-5,16,once,NA,TRBV23-1,TGCGCCAGCAGTCAACATCGAGTTCAGGGCCAAGAGACCCAGTACTTC,CASSQHRVQGQETQYF
TRBJ1-2,14,NA,NA,TRBV6-6,TGTGCCAGCAGTTACTCATCAGGGCTTAATGGCTACACCTTC,CASSYSSGLNGYTF
TRBJ2-1,13,few,NA,TRBV9,TGTGCCAGCAGCGTACAGGTCTTCAATGAGCAGTTCTTC,CASSVQVFNEQFF
TRBJ1-5,18,NA,NA,TRBV19,TGTGCCAGTAGTATAGGCCCTGGCGGGGGGCGAAGCAATCAGCCCCAGCATTTT,CASSIGPGGGRSNQPQHF
TRBJ2-3,13,NA,TRBD2,TRBV6-5,TGTGCCAGCGGGGCGGGAGTAACAGATACGCAGTATTTT,CASGAGVTDTQYF
TRBJ1-5,16,few,TRBD1,TRBV18,TGTGCCAGCTCACCAAGGGACAGGGGAGTGAATCAGCCCCAGCATTTT,CASSPRDRGVNQPQHF